The 18 T cell receptor beta chains below come from one sample, sequenced in a study of graft-versus-host responses after intestinal transplantation. Some clones are missing from TCRdb's copy, which holds only in-frame ones; the method was immunoSEQ multiplex PCR. The sample holds 37,000 or so clones, about 90% seen once. The source was PBMCs, collected around 43 weeks after intestinal transplant. Every receptor here comes from a human patient who received an intestinal transplant, so some T cells may come from the graft donor.

V is TRBV29-1 and J is TRBJ2-3; D possibly corresponds to TRBD2 (6 bases). The CDR3 has 15 amino acids. In germline, CDR1 is SQVTM, CDR2 ANQGSEA. V was trimmed by 4 bases and J by 6 bases, leaving 20 bases between them. The CDR3 region is CSVGGRENVPDTQYF. CDR3 nucleotides: TGCAGCGTTGGAGGTCGGGAGAACGTCCCCGATACGCAGTATTTT.

The chain has TRBV13 and TRBJ2-1; tentative D call: TRBD1 (5 bases). The V gene's germline CDR1 is PRHDT and CDR2 FYEKMQ (reference sequence). V gave up 3 bases and J gave up 6 bases, with 15 bases separating them. This CDR3 comprises 15 residues. The CDR3 sequence is CASSFSSDSFNEQFF. CDR3 DNA: TGTGCCAGCAGCTTTTCCTCCGACAGCTTCAATGAGCAGTTCTTC.

V and J are TRBV4-1 and TRBJ1-6; D is undetermined. This CDR3 is built from 14 residues. V was pared by 3 bases and J by 5 bases, with 8 bases between. CDR1 MGHRA and CDR2 YSYEKL come from the germline V gene. CDR3: CASSQAGDNSPLHF. As DNA, the CDR3 is TGCGCCAGCAGCCAGGCAGGCGATAATTCACCCCTCCACTTT.

The rearrangement links TRBV18 to TRBJ1-1, with 10 bases aligning to TRBD1. The germline V gene encodes CDR1 KGHSH and CDR2 LQKENI. V lost 4 bases, J lost 4 bases, and 3 bases stayed unmatched. The CDR3 contains 14 residues. The CDR3 nucleotides are TGTGCCAGCTCACGACAGGGGGCGATCACTGAAGCTTTCTTT. This encodes CASSRQGAITEAFF.

The chain is built from TRBV5-1 and TRBJ2-3; 7 bases line up with TRBD1. CDR3 size: 17 residues. V dropped 4 bases and J dropped 0; count of bases not matched to a gene: 11. Germline assignment: CDR1 SGHRS and CDR2 YFSETQ. CDR3 sequence reads: CASSLVVGDSSTDTQYF. In nucleotides, the CDR3 is TGCGCCAGCAGCCTGGTGGTAGGGGACAGCAGCACAGATACGCAGTATTTT.

The gene calls are TRBV10-2 and TRBJ2-1, with 7 bases aligning to TRBD1. V shed 6 bases, J shed 0 bases, and the junction held 5 bases outside the gene matches. The germline V gene encodes CDR1 WSHSY and CDR2 SAAADI. The CDR3 contains 15 residues. The CDR3 DNA sequence: TGCGCCAGCAGCCTTGACAGGGCCTCCTACAATGAGCAGTTCTTC. As protein: CASSLDRASYNEQFF.

The chain joins TRBV4-1 to TRBJ1-3; D gene ambiguous. CDR3 length: 16 amino acids. Per the germline V gene, CDR1 is MGHRA and CDR2 is YSYEKL. Deletions cut 4 bases from V and 0 bases from J, with 13 bases between. This CDR3 is CASSRTGSVSGNTIYF. The CDR3 DNA follows: TGCGCCAGCAGCCGGACGGGGTCAGTCTCTGGAAACACCATATATTTT.

The DNA for the CDR3 is TGTGCCAGCAGTCCCCTGGGAAACCGCTATGGCTACACCTTC. This codes for CASSPLGNRYGYTF. The chain has TRBV5-6 and TRBJ1-2; no reliable D call. Per germline, CDR1 SGHDT and CDR2 YYEEEE. The CDR3 sequence is 14 residues long. Between the trimmed V and J ends, which lost 5 bases and 4 bases, there was a span of 15 bases.

The rearrangement joins TRBV7-8 to TRBJ1-1; D perhaps matches TRBD1 (5 bases). Germline CDR1 and CDR2: SGHVS and FQNEAQ. The CDR3 spans 15 residues. The ends were cut back, 0 bases at V and 10 bases at J, with 18 bases in the middle. As DNA, the CDR3 is TGTGCCAGCAGCTTAGCGCGTACCGGGGGTAGTGGAGCTTTCTTT. Protein product: CASSLARTGGSGAFF.

J is TRBJ1-3 and V is TRBV5-6; no definite D call. This CDR3 contains 15 residues. Trimming took 0 bases from V and 0 from J, leaving 7 bases between them. The germline V gene encodes CDR1 SGHDT and CDR2 YYEEEE. This chain's CDR3 is CASSLDGFSGNTIYF. CDR3 DNA sequence: TGTGCCAGCAGCTTGGATGGTTTCTCTGGAAACACCATATATTTT.

The V call is TRBV6-1, the J call TRBJ2-7, with 7 bases that match TRBD2. The CDR3 length is 13 residues. CDR1 is MNHNS and CDR2 is SASEGT in the germline V gene. Trimming cost V 6 bases and J 6 bases; bases outside gene matches: 8. Here the CDR3 DNA reads TGTGCCAGCAGAGGACTAGAAAGGCGCGAGCAGTACTTC. Its protein product is CASRGLERREQYF.

The count of this clone is one. The chain has TRBV7-9 and TRBJ2-7; D perhaps matches TRBD1 (5 bases). The germline V and J ends were trimmed by 2 bases and 2 bases, with 7 bases remaining between them. The CDR3 contains 13 residues. Germline CDR1 is SEHNR and CDR2 is FQNEAQ (reference sequence). DNA of the CDR3: TGTGCCAGCAGCTTAATCAGGGCCTACGAGCAGTACTTC. Its protein product is CASSLIRAYEQYF.

The chain couples TRBV9 to TRBJ2-7; 7 nucleotides align to TRBD1. The CDR3 covers 15 residues. Germline V lookup: CDR1 SGDLS, CDR2 YYNGEE. J was trimmed by 1 base and V by 2 bases; bases with no gene match: 6. The CDR3, as DNA: TGTGCCAGCAGCGTGGGACAGTCCTCTTCCTACGAGCAGTACTTC. This gives the protein CASSVGQSSSYEQYF.

The gene calls are TRBV14 and TRBJ2-7; the match to TRBD2 covers 9 bases. The length of the CDR3 is 14 residues. J lost 6 bases, V lost 3 bases, and 6 bases had no gene match. Germline CDR1 and CDR2: SGHDN and FVKESK. DNA for the CDR3: TGTGCCAGCAGCCAGCTGGGACTAGCTGGCGAGCAGTACTTC. This encodes CASSQLGLAGEQYF.

This chain joins TRBV7-9 and TRBJ2-2, with unresolved D. The CDR3 runs to 15 residues. V gave up 2 bases and J gave up 5 bases, with 12 bases separating them. Germline V gene lookup returns CDR1 SEHNR and CDR2 FQNEAQ (reference sequence). The CDR3 sequence is CASSLIGSRTGELFF. The CDR3 DNA is TGTGCCAGCAGCTTAATAGGGTCGAGGACCGGGGAGCTGTTTTTT.

The genes are TRBV4-3 and TRBJ2-5, with D perhaps TRBD2 (5 bases). CDR3 length: 13 residues. V shed 5 bases and J shed 5 bases, with 12 bases lying between them. The V gene's germline CDR1 is LGHNA and CDR2 YSLEER. DNA for the CDR3: TGCGCCAGCAGCTTGGTGAGGGATGAGACCCAGTACTTC. Translating gives CASSLVRDETQYF.

The chain couples TRBV5-5 to TRBJ2-7, with 7 bases fitting TRBD1. V lost 3 bases, J lost 3 bases, and 6 bases stayed unmatched. This CDR3 comprises 14 residues. Germline CDR1 SGHKS, CDR2 YYEKEE (reference sequence). The CDR3 spells CASSSTGILYEQYF. CDR3 DNA: TGTGCCAGCAGCTCGACAGGGATTCTCTACGAGCAGTACTTC. Full variable domain (rest looked up from reference TRBV5-5 and TRBJ2-7): DAGVTQSPTHLIKTRGQQVTLRCSPISGHKSVSWYQQVLGQGPQFIFQYYEKEERGRGNFPDRFSARQFPNYSSELNVNALLLGDSALYLCASSSTGILYEQYFGPGTRLTVT.

This chain connects TRBV6-1 to TRBJ2-7; D not certain. V gave up 5 bases and J gave up 3 bases, with 11 bases separating them. The CDR3 is 13 residues long. The germline V gene has CDR1 MNHNS and CDR2 SASEGT. CDR3 nucleotides: TGTGCCAGCAGTCACGACTCGCTCTACGAGCAGTACTTC. Translation: CASSHDSLYEQYF.